This passage covers 30 T cell receptor beta chains from one sample sequenced in a study of T cell changes during pregnancy in multiple sclerosis. Profiled with immunoSEQ multiplex PCR; TCRdb holds only in-frame clones, not every one. The sample carries approximately 70,000 clones, around nine tenths recorded once. The specimen was peripheral blood, collected in the third trimester of pregnancy. The receptor set was obtained from a female donor with multiple sclerosis, enrolled in a pregnancy study.

This clone was observed a few times. This chain joins TRBV30 and TRBJ1-1; the match to TRBD1 covers 7 bases. The CDR3 loop spans 15 amino acids. V was clipped by 2 bases and J by 2 bases; unmatched bases: 8. Per germline, CDR1 GTSNPN and CDR2 SVGIG (reference sequence). CDR3: CAWSRDSTFNTEAFF. As DNA, the CDR3 is TGTGCCTGGAGTCGGGACAGCACCTTTAACACTGAAGCTTTCTTT.

CDR3 in DNA: TGTGCCAGCAGTCCCAACCTAGGTAGCAATCAGCCCCAGCATTTT. It translates to CASSPNLGSNQPQHF. The chain links TRBV2 to TRBJ1-5; D gene ambiguous. In germline, CDR1 is SNHLY, CDR2 FYNNEI. Trimming took 5 bases from V and 0 from J, leaving 11 bases between them. The CDR3 extends over 15 amino acids.

The chain recombines TRBV5-5 with TRBJ1-1, with D uncertain. V was pared by 3 bases and J by 1 base, with 7 bases between. Germline V CDR1 and CDR2: SGHKS, YYEKEE (reference sequence). This CDR3 comprises 13 residues. The DNA of the CDR3 is TGTGCCAGCAGCTCACAACCGAACACTGAAGCTTTCTTT. Amino acid sequence: CASSSQPNTEAFF.

This chain connects TRBV5-1 to TRBJ2-5, with 12 bases identical to TRBD2. Germline CDR1 SGHRS, CDR2 YFSETQ. This CDR3 has 14 amino acids. The junction had 2 bases not matched to a gene; V was cut back by 4 bases and J by 4 bases. The CDR3 sequence is CASSPGLAGETQYF. CDR3 in DNA: TGCGCCAGCAGCCCGGGACTAGCGGGAGAGACCCAGTACTTC.

The J gene is TRBJ2-1, the V gene TRBV6-5; 9 bases are a match to TRBD1. The CDR3 covers 15 residues. Germline lookup yields CDR1 MNHEY and CDR2 SVGAGI. The J segment lost 7 bases and the V segment lost 5 bases, leaving 9 bases of the junction unmatched. CDR3 DNA sequence: TGTGCCAGCAGTCCCTCCCGGACAGGGGTTAATGAGCAGTTCTTC. Amino acids: CASSPSRTGVNEQFF.

Comment on this clone: Because it lacks the conserved phenylalanine or tryptophan at the end, this CDR3 is likely a read error. The chain couples TRBV18 to TRBJ1-5; TRBD1 is a possible D gene (6 bases). Trimming pared 6 bases from V and 5 bases from J, leaving 11 bases between. This CDR3 has 13 residues. Per the germline V gene, CDR1 is KGHSH and CDR2 is LQKENI. The CDR3 DNA reads as TGTGCCAGCTCCCCCGACAGGTATCAGCCCCAGCATCTT. Translated, it gives CASSPDRYQPQHL.

CDR3: CASSPQGMRDTQYF. The CDR3 DNA reads as TGTGCCAGCAGCCCACAGGGGATGAGAGATACGCAGTATTTT. The V call is TRBV7-9, the J call TRBJ2-3; 7 bases are shared with TRBD1. J lost 5 bases, V lost 5 bases, and 7 bases had no gene match. The V gene's germline CDR1 is SEHNR and CDR2 FQNEAQ (reference sequence). The CDR3 contains 14 residues.

The chain's CDR3 is CASSLTGAKNIQYF. CDR3 nucleotides: TGCGCCAGCAGCTTGACGGGGGCCAAAAACATTCAGTACTTC. The rearrangement links TRBV5-1 to TRBJ2-4, with a possible D match to TRBD2 (5 bases). Trimming removed 1 base from V and 1 base from J, with 6 bases in between. The length of the CDR3 is 14 residues. The germline V gene has CDR1 SGHRS and CDR2 YFSETQ.

The CDR3 protein is CAWSEGETQYF. As DNA, the CDR3 is TGTGCCTGGAGTGAGGGGGAGACCCAGTACTTC. The chain has TRBV30 and TRBJ2-5, with D possibly TRBD1 on 5 matching bases. This CDR3 has 11 amino acids. Between the trimmed V and J ends, which lost 1 base and 5 bases, there was a span of 5 bases. Germline V lookup: CDR1 GTSNPN, CDR2 SVGIG (reference sequence).

The V and J genes are TRBV6-5 and TRBJ1-1; TRBD1 aligns across 10 bases. CDR3 size: 15 residues. CDR1 is MNHEY, CDR2 SVGAGI, per germline. The J segment lost 3 bases and the V segment lost 0 bases, leaving 1 base of the junction unmatched. For the CDR3, the DNA is TGTGCCAGCAGTTACTCGACAGGGGGCGACACTGAAGCTTTCTTT. This encodes CASSYSTGGDTEAFF.

CDR3 DNA: TGTGCCAGCACCCAAGACAGGGACTCCTACAATGAGCAGTTCTTC. Its translation: CASTQDRDSYNEQFF. The J gene is TRBJ2-1, the V gene TRBV28, with 7 bases aligning to TRBD1. V lost 7 bases to trimming and J lost 0 bases; unmatched junction nucleotides: 6. Germline V gives CDR1 MDHEN, CDR2 SYDVKM. The CDR3 has 15 residues.

This sequence joins TRBV2 and TRBJ1-2; TRBD1 agrees at 10 bases. Germline V lookup: CDR1 SNHLY, CDR2 FYNNEI. This CDR3 is 14 amino acids long. Trimming removed 7 bases from V and 8 bases from J; junction bases left unmatched: 10. The CDR3 here is CASTLSGTGAGYTF. The DNA of the CDR3 is TGTGCCAGCACCCTATCCGGGACAGGGGCCGGCTACACCTTC. Full variable domain (rest looked up from reference TRBV2 and TRBJ1-2): EPEVTQTPSHQVTQMGQEVILRCVPISNHLYFYWYRQILGQKVEFLVSFYNNEISEKSEIFDDQFSVERPDGSNFTLKIRSTKLEDSAMYFCASTLSGTGAGYTFGSGTRLTVV.

This chain joins TRBV21-1 and TRBJ2-7; TRBD2 is the table's D call, not checked against the DNA. TRBV21-1 is described as a pseudogene. This CDR3 comprises 17 residues. CDR3 sequence reads: CASSKAEGAGATYEQYF. The CDR3 coding sequence is TGTGCCAGCAGCAAAGCTGAGGGAGCGGGGGCAACCTACGAGCAGTACTTC.

This clone was detected a few times. This sequence joins TRBV11-2 and TRBJ2-7; possibly TRBD1 for D (5 bases). V lost 5 bases to trimming and J lost 3 bases, with 14 bases between them. CDR1 SGHAT and CDR2 FQNNGV come from the germline V gene. CDR3 length: 14 residues. For the CDR3, the DNA is TGTGCCAGCAGCCCTACAGGAATCGACTACGAGCAGTACTTC. The encoded protein is CASSPTGIDYEQYF.

The chain uses TRBV9 and TRBJ2-2, with unresolved D. The CDR3 is 14 residues long. Germline-derived CDR1 and CDR2 are SGDLS and YYNGEE. V lost 0 bases and J lost 6, with 9 bases in between. CDR3 DNA sequence: TGTGCCAGCAGCGTAGTATTAACGGCCGGGGAGCTGTTTTTT. Translating it yields CASSVVLTAGELFF. The full variable domain, with the rest looked up from reference TRBV9 and TRBJ2-2, is DSGVTQTPKHLITATGQRVTLRCSPRSGDLSVYWYQQSLDQGLQFLIQYYNGEERAKGNILERFSAQQFPDLHSELNLSSLELGDSALYFCASSVVLTAGELFFGEGSRLTVL.

V gene TRBV2 combines with J gene TRBJ2-5; tentative D call: TRBD2 (5 bases). The germline gives CDR1 SNHLY, CDR2 FYNNEI. V was cut by 7 bases and J by 5 bases, with 8 bases left in between. The length of the CDR3 is 11 residues. The CDR3, as DNA: TGTGCCAGCACCCGGAGGGAGACCCAGTACTTC. Translation gives CASTRRETQYF.

The chain joins TRBV18 to TRBJ2-2; 7 bases fit TRBD1. Germline CDR1 KGHSH, CDR2 LQKENI. This CDR3 has 14 residues. V lost 3 bases and J lost 6; bases outside the gene matches: 4. DNA of the CDR3: TGTGCCAGCTCACCGACAGGGTTGTCCGGGGAGCTGTTTTTT. This codes for CASSPTGLSGELFF.

J is TRBJ2-7 and V is TRBV10-3, with TRBD2 matching over 11 bases. Germline V gene data show CDR1 as ENHRY and CDR2 as SYGVKD. CDR3 length: 15 residues. The ends lost 6 bases at V and 5 bases at J; junction bases unmatched: 9. DNA for the CDR3: TGTGCCATCAGGGGGGGACTAGCGGCAGGGGACGAGCAGTACTTC. Translating gives CAIRGGLAAGDEQYF.

This clone occurred once. The chain carries TRBV4-1 and TRBJ2-3; TRBD2 matches 9 bases. With V trimmed by 1 base and J by 6 bases, 5 bases remained unmatched. Germline CDR1 MGHRA, CDR2 YSYEKL. CDR3 length equals 15 residues. CDR3 in amino acids: CASSQVVAGADTQYF. In nucleotides, the CDR3 is TGCGCCAGCAGCCAAGTGGTAGCGGGAGCGGATACGCAGTATTTT.

The V and J genes are TRBV19 and TRBJ2-1; 7 bases map to TRBD2. From germline, CDR1 is LNHDA and CDR2 SQIVND (reference sequence). With 9 bases clipped from V and 4 bases from J, the junction kept 6 bases outside the gene matches. The CDR3 has 13 residues. DNA for the CDR3: TGTGCCAGCAATAGCGGGCTGTACAATGAGCAGTTCTTC. Its translation: CASNSGLYNEQFF.

This chain uses TRBV6-5 with TRBJ2-3; D is ambiguous. CDR1 MNHEY and CDR2 SVGAGI come from the germline V gene. The CDR3 length is 13 residues. The V end was cut by 5 bases, the J end by 2 bases, with 8 bases between. The CDR3 nucleotides read TGTGCCAGCAGTCGGAGTTCCACAGATACGCAGTATTTT. Residues: CASSRSSTDTQYF.

The J gene is TRBJ2-7, the V gene TRBV10-3, with 7 bases fitting TRBD2. Germline V CDR1 and CDR2: ENHRY, SYGVKD. Losses at the gene ends were 11 bases for V and 2 bases for J; bases not matched to a gene: 15. The length of the CDR3 is 15 residues. CDR3 nucleotide sequence: TGTGCCGCCGATGACGTAGCGGGCCAGACCTACGAGCAGTACTTC. Encoded protein: CAADDVAGQTYEQYF.

V is TRBV7-2 and J is TRBJ2-1; perhaps TRBD1 as D (5 bases). CDR1 is SGHTA and CDR2 is FQGNSA in the germline V gene. The CDR3 has 16 amino acids. V lost 1 base to trimming and J lost 8 bases, with 18 bases between them. CDR3 DNA sequence: TGTGCCAGCAGCTTAGTCTTGGGGCTACTTCGTGATGAGCAGTTCTTC. Amino acids: CASSLVLGLLRDEQFF.

The chain carries TRBV7-9 and TRBJ1-2; D might be TRBD1 (5 bases). The CDR3 has 15 amino acids. CDR1 is SEHNR and CDR2 is FQNEAQ in the germline V gene (reference sequence). With 1 base removed from V and 6 bases from J, the gap between germline ends came to 15 bases. CDR3 protein: CASSLEVGQNDGYTF. In nucleotides, the CDR3 is TGTGCCAGCAGCTTAGAGGTCGGACAAAATGATGGCTACACCTTC.

The chain links TRBV11-2 to TRBJ2-7, with 12 bases lining up with TRBD2. The V gene end was trimmed by 1 base and the J gene end by 3 bases; junction bases not matched to a gene: 1. Looked up from germline, CDR1 is SGHAT and CDR2 is FQNNGV. The CDR3 contains 15 residues. The CDR3 is CASSLATSGSYEQYF. As DNA, the CDR3 is TGTGCCAGCAGCTTAGCGACTAGCGGGAGCTACGAGCAGTACTTC.

V is TRBV28 and J is TRBJ2-1; 9 nucleotides agree with TRBD2. The germline V gene encodes CDR1 MDHEN and CDR2 SYDVKM. V dropped 7 bases and J dropped 3; count of bases not matched to a gene: 1. This CDR3 is built from 13 residues. The CDR3 coding sequence is TGTGCCAGCAAAGCGGGAGGCTACAATGAGCAGTTCTTC. Its translation: CASKAGGYNEQFF.

The chain uses TRBV5-1 and TRBJ2-3; D call uncertain. CDR3 size: 15 residues. V dropped 0 bases and J dropped 0 bases, with 8 bases sitting between them. Looked up from germline, CDR1 is SGHRS and CDR2 is YFSETQ. The CDR3 loop reads CASSLGGTSTDTQYF. The CDR3, as DNA: TGCGCCAGCAGCTTGGGCGGAACTAGCACAGATACGCAGTATTTT. Full variable domain (outside the CDR3, taken from reference TRBV5-1 and TRBJ2-3): KAGVTQTPRYLIKTRGQQVTLSCSPISGHRSVSWYQQTPGQGLQFLFEYFSETQRNKGNFPGRFSGRQFSNSRSEMNVSTLELGDSALYLCASSLGGTSTDTQYFGPGTRLTVL.

The chain uses TRBV25-1 and TRBJ1-1; weak D call: TRBD1 (6 bases). The germline CDR1 and CDR2 sequences are MGHDK and SYGVNS. The CDR3 has 14 amino acids. Trimming took 6 bases from V and 0 from J, leaving 11 bases between them. This CDR3 reads CASSVTGMNTEAFF. CDR3 nucleotide sequence: TGTGCCAGCAGCGTTACAGGGATGAACACTGAAGCTTTCTTT.

The V gene is TRBV9, the J gene TRBJ2-2; no clear D gene. The CDR3 covers 11 residues. Germline values: CDR1 SGDLS, CDR2 YYNGEE. For the CDR3, the DNA is TGTGTCCGCCCGGTACTGGGGGAGCTGTTTTTT. Residues: CVRPVLGELFF.

A word on this clone: One junction end disagrees with the germline gene, perhaps due to a read error. This sequence joins TRBV7-7 and TRBJ2-3; TRBD2 matches 12 bases. This CDR3 has 16 amino acids. CDR1 and CDR2 from the germline V gene are SSHAT and FNYEAQ (reference sequence). CDR3 protein: CASSLGLAGNTDTQYF. The CDR3 region has the DNA TGTGCTAGCAGCTTAGGACTAGCGGGAAACACAGATACGCAGTATTTT.